A single sample gave rise to the 3 T cell receptor beta chains below, sequenced in a study of blood T cell repertoires in COVID-19. Using immunoSEQ multiplex PCR, the repertoire was profiled, and TCRdb retains in-frame clones only, with some absent. The sample lists approximately 100,000 clones; around 85% were seen once. Material for sequencing was peripheral blood. The receptor set was obtained from a man aged 80 or over with acute or convalescent COVID-19.

The rearrangement uses TRBV5-1 and TRBJ2-3; D gene uncertain. Germline loops: CDR1 SGHRS, CDR2 YFSETQ. The CDR3 extends over 17 amino acids. Trimming took off 4 bases at V and 2 bases at J, with 20 bases between the two ends. The CDR3 DNA sequence: TGCGCCAGCAGCCCCATAGCTCACTCTACGATCACAGATACGCAGTATTTT. Translating it yields CASSPIAHSTITDTQYF.

The rearrangement joins TRBV6-5 to TRBJ1-2; 9 bases agree with TRBD1. The V segment lost 4 bases and the J segment 4 bases; nucleotides outside the gene matches: 7. The germline V gene encodes CDR1 MNHEY and CDR2 SVGAGI. The CDR3 sequence is 15 residues long. CDR3 in amino acids: CASSFGQGIGYGYTF. CDR3 DNA: TGTGCCAGCAGTTTCGGACAGGGGATAGGCTATGGCTACACCTTC.

The chain joins TRBV5-8 to TRBJ2-6; no definite D call. Germline-derived CDR1 and CDR2 are SGHTS and YDEGEE. The CDR3 covers 14 residues. V was cut by 4 bases and J by 4 bases, with 9 bases left in between. CDR3 in DNA: TGTGCCAGCAGCGTTGGGCAGGGGGCCAACGTCCTGACTTTC. This sequence encodes CASSVGQGANVLTF.